This T cell receptor beta chain was captured by sequencing in a study of blood T cell repertoires in COVID-19. The CDR3 runs 15 residues. Germline values: CDR1 SGHAT, CDR2 FQNNGV. V lost 5 bases to trimming and J lost 7 bases, with 18 bases between them. This clone was detected once. The table came from immunoSEQ multiplex PCR; TCRdb's copy has only in-frame clones and leaves some out. The sample lists some 66,000 clones, around 93% seen once, with about 7.3% in the top ten. The V call is TRBV11-2, the J call TRBJ1-3, with a weak D call TRBD1 (6 bases). The clonotype comes from a human donor in a cohort sampled during active COVID-19. Input material: peripheral blood. The CDR3 reads CASSNLGQTWNTIYF. DNA of the CDR3: TGTGCCAGCAGCAACCTTGGACAGACCTGGAACACCATATATTTT. Together with reference TRBV11-2 and TRBJ1-3, the CDR3 gives the full variable domain: EAGVAQSPRYKIIEKRQSVAFWCNPISGHATLYWYQQILGQGPKLLIQFQNNGVVDDSQLPKDRFSAERLKGVDSTLKIQPAKLEDSAVYLCASSNLGQTWNTIYFGEGSWLTVV.